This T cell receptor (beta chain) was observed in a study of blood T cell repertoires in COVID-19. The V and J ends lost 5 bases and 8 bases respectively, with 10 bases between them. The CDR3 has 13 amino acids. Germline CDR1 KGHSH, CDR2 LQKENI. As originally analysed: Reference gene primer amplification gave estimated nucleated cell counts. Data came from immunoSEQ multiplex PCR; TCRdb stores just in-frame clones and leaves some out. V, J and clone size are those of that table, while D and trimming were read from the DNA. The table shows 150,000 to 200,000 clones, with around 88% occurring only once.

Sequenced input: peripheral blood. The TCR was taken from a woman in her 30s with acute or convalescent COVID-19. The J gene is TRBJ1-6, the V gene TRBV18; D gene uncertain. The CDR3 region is CASSTVGDSPLHF. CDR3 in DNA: TGTGCCAGCTCAACGGTCGGGGATTCACCCCTCCACTTT.